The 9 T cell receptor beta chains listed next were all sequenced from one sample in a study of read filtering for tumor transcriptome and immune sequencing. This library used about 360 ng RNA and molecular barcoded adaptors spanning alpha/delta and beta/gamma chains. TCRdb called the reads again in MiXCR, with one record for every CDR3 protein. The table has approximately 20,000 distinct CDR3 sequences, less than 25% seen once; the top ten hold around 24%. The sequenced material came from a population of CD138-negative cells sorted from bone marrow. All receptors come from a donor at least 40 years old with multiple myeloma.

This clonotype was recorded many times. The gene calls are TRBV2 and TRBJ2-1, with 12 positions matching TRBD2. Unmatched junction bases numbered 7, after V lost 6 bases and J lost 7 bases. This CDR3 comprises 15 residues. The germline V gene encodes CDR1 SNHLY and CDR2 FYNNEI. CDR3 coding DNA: TGTGCCAGCAGCTTTCTAGCGGGAGGGTTTAATGAGCAGTTCTTC. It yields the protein CASSFLAGGFNEQFF.

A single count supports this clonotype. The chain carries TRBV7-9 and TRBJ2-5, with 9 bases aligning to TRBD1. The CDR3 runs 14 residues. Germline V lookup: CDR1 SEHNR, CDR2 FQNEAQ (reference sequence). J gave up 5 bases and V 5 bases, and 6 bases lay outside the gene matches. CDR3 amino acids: CASSRTGGGETQYF. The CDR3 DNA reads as TGTGCCAGCAGCCGAACAGGGGGCGGGGAGACCCAGTACTTC.

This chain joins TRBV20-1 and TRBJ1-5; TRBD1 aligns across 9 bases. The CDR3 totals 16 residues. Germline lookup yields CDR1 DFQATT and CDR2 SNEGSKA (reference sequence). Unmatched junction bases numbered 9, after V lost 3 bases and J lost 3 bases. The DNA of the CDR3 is TGCAGTGCTAGGGACCGGGACAGGGAGGTCAATCAGCCCCAGCATTTT. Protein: CSARDRDREVNQPQHF.

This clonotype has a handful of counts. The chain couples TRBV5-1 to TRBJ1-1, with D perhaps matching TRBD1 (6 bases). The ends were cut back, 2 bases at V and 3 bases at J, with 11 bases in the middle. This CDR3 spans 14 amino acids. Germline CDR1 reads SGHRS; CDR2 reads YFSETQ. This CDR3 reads CASSLTGSYTEAFF. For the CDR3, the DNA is TGCGCCAGCAGCTTAACAGGGAGTTACACTGAAGCTTTCTTT.

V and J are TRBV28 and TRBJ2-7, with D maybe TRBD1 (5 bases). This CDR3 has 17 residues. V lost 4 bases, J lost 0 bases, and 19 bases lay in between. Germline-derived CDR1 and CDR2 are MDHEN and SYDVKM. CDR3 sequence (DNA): TGTGCCAGCAGTTCTCCCATGGGGCAGAGCAGCTCCTACGAGCAGTACTTC. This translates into CASSSPMGQSSSYEQYF.

CDR3 protein: CASSERTSPRGTDTQYF. DNA of the CDR3: TGTGCCAGCAGTGAACGGACTAGCCCTAGGGGGACAGATACGCAGTATTTT. The chain is built from TRBV2 and TRBJ2-3; 8 positions agree with TRBD2. The V gene's germline CDR1 is SNHLY and CDR2 FYNNEI. V dropped 2 bases and J dropped 3; count of bases not matched to a gene: 10. The CDR3 covers 17 residues.

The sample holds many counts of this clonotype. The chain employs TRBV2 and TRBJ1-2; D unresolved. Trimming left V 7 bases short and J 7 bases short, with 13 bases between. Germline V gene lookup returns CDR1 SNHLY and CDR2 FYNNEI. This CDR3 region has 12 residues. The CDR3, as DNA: TGTGCCAGCACCACAGAATTCGTTGGCTACACCTTC. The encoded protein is CASTTEFVGYTF.

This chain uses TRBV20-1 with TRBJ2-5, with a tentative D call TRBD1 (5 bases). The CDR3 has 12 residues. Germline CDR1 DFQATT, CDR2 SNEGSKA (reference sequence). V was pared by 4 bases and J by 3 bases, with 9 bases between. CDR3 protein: CSATPREETQYF. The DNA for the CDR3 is TGCAGTGCTACCCCCAGGGAAGAGACCCAGTACTTC.

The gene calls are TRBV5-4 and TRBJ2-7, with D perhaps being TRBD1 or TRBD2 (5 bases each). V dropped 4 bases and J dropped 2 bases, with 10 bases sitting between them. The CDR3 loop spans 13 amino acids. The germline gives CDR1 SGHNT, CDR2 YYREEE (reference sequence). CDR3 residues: CASSRDGPYEQYF. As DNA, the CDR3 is TGTGCCAGCAGCCGGGACGGCCCCTACGAGCAGTACTTC.